The present entry profiles one TCR beta chain with its context. Antigen unknown. TCR beta CDR3 regions were amplified from RNA. RT-PCR in the first round (using the HTBI primer set) targeted the TCR CDR3. TCRdb redid the calling of the multiplex PCR reads with MiXCR, one entry per CDR3 protein. The repertoire holds some 490,000 distinct CDR3 sequences, approximately 23% seen once, with approximately 49% in the top ten. This record belongs to a study of T cells in Graves' hyperthyroidism and ophthalmopathy. Findings and caveats of the study: The majority of expanded thyroid clonotypes above 0.001 also appeared in blood.

The CDR3 totals 12 residues. V was pared by 6 bases and J by 6 bases, with 3 bases of the junction left unmatched. Germline-derived CDR1 and CDR2 are MGHDK and SYGVNS. Clinical Activity Scores of at least 3, NOSPECS grades of at least 4 and durations under 3 months characterized ophthalmopathy patients. Patients were excluded because of uncontrolled infection, other autoimmune disease, pregnancy or lactation. PBMCs came from about 10 ml fresh peripheral blood. This rearrangement joins TRBV25-1 to TRBJ1-2; 8 positions match TRBD1. This receptor was identified in a woman in her 70s with Graves' ophthalmopathy. Sequencing used blood. The CDR3 nucleotides are TGTGCCAGCAGGCAGGGGGCGAATGGCTACACCTTC. Protein sequence: CASRQGANGYTF.